This T cell receptor beta chain is from a study of identical twins. This CDR3 has 15 residues. Trimming took off 0 bases at V and 0 bases at J, with 6 bases between the two ends. The germline CDR1 and CDR2 sequences are MNHEY and SMNVEV (reference sequence). Many counts were recorded for this clonotype. Its antigen remains unidentified. No donor was unhealthy or non-Caucasian. Study-wide results and caveats: Out-of-frame alpha sequences shared by twins were enriched for low generation probability. Fewer insertions were carried by abundant cord blood beta clonotypes, but none was seen in memory repertoires. It was cross-sectional statistical analysis, not following the same donors, that the conclusions relied on.

TCRdb called the 5' RACE reads again in MiXCR, with one record for every CDR3 protein. The repertoire holds about 690,000 distinct CDR3 sequences, with 6% to 6.5% as singletons. This sequence was found in a man aged 18 to 30 in good health. Source material: naive T cells sorted from blood. This chain connects TRBV27 to TRBJ1-5; no reliable D call. The CDR3: CASSLSSGSNQPQHF. In DNA, the CDR3 is TGTGCCAGCAGTTTATCGTCGGGTAGCAATCAGCCCCAGCATTTT.